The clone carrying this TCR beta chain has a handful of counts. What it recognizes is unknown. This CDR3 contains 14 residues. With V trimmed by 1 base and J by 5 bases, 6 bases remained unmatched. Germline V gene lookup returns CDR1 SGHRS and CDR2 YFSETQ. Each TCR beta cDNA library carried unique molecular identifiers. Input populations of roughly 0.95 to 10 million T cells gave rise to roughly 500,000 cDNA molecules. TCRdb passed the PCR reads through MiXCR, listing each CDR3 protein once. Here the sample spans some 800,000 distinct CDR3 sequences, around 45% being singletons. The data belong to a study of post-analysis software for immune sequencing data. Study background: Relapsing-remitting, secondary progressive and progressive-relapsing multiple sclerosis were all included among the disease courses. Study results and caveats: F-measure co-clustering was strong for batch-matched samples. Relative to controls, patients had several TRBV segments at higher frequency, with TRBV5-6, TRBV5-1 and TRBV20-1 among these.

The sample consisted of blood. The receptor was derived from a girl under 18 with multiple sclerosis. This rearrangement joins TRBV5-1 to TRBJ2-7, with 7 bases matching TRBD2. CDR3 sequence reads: CASSLTGGSHEQYF. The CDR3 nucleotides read TGCGCCAGCAGCTTGACGGGAGGTTCCCACGAGCAGTACTTC.